This TCR beta chain was found in a study of cytomegalovirus exposure and HLA in healthy donors. General study results and limits: Rare TCR sequences predominated, though certain public TCRs were found in many donors. Cytomegalovirus association was assigned to more than 150 TCR beta chains.

With regard to this clone: Its specificity is not known.

The CDR3 extends over 15 amino acids. Trimming removed 4 bases from V and 3 bases from J, with 15 bases in between. The germline gives CDR1 SNHLY, CDR2 FYNNEI. Sequenced by immunoSEQ multiplex PCR; TCRdb stores in-frame clones only, minus some. The sample records about 190,000 clones, more than 75% being singletons. The chain links TRBV2 to TRBJ1-2; TRBD1 is a possible D gene (5 bases). Sequencing used PBMCs. This TCR was recovered from a woman aged 18-29 years in good health and CMV-seronegative. The CDR3 DNA reads TGTGCCAGCAGTGGAGCCCCAGGGCGGCACTATGGCTACACCTTC. Amino acid sequence: CASSGAPGRHYGYTF. Based on the CDR3 plus reference TRBV2 and TRBJ1-2, the full variable domain is EPEVTQTPSHQVTQMGQEVILRCVPISNHLYFYWYRQILGQKVEFLVSFYNNEISEKSEIFDDQFSVERPDGSNFTLKIRSTKLEDSAMYFCASSGAPGRHYGYTFGSGTRLTVV.